What follows describes a single T cell receptor (beta chain). Its cognate antigen is unknown. Both 60 Vbeta primers and 13 Jbeta primers went into the PCR. Libraries were prepared by immunoSEQ multiplex PCR; TCRdb keeps only in-frame clonotypes and omits some of them. The table records around 190,000 clones, roughly 80% of them present only once. With 8 bases removed from V and 4 bases from J, the gap between germline ends came to 18 bases. Germline loops: CDR1 SQVTM, CDR2 ANQGSEA. This CDR3 contains 13 residues. This entry belongs to a study of cytomegalovirus exposure and HLA in healthy donors. The study's findings and limits: Roughly even sequencing depth across donors was the assumption behind the presence/absence analyses.

This clonotype was obtained from a woman between 45 and 65 years old in good health and CMV-seronegative. Sample: PBMCs. The rearrangement uses TRBV29-1 and TRBJ2-7, with D unresolved. The CDR3 nucleotides read TGCAGCCTCCCCATGGCGGTTCGATACGAGCAGTACTTC. Its protein is CSLPMAVRYEQYF.